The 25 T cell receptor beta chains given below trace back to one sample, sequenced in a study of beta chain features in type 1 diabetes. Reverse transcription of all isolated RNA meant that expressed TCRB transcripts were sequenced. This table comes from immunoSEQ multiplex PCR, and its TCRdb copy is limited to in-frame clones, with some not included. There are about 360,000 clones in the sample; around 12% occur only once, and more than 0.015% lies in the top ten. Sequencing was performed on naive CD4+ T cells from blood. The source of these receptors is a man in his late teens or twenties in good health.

The CDR3 is CASSVVMGTADNEQFF. In nucleotides, the CDR3 is TGTGCCAGCAGCGTAGTCATGGGGACAGCCGACAATGAGCAGTTCTTC. The chain carries TRBV9 and TRBJ2-1; 7 positions agree with TRBD1. The CDR3 covers 16 residues. Germline-derived CDR1 and CDR2 are SGDLS and YYNGEE. The V gene end was trimmed by 0 bases and the J gene end by 5 bases; junction bases not matched to a gene: 8.

The CDR3 region has the DNA TGTGCCAGCAGCCAAGTCAGAGGCTCACCCCTCCACTTT. Translation gives CASSQVRGSPLHF. The rearrangement uses TRBV14 and TRBJ1-6, with unresolved D. CDR3 length: 13 residues. V was shortened by 1 base and J by 10 bases, with 8 bases between the two germline ends. Germline CDR1 reads SGHDN; CDR2 reads FVKESK.

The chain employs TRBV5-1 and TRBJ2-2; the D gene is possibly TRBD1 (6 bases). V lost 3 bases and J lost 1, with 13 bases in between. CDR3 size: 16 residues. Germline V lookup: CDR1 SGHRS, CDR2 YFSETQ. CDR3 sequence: CASSSTRGENTGELFF. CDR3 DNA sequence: TGCGCCAGCAGCTCAACCAGGGGCGAGAACACCGGGGAGCTGTTTTTT. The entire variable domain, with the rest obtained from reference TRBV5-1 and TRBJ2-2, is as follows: KAGVTQTPRYLIKTRGQQVTLSCSPISGHRSVSWYQQTPGQGLQFLFEYFSETQRNKGNFPGRFSGRQFSNSRSEMNVSTLELGDSALYLCASSSTRGENTGELFFGEGSRLTVL.

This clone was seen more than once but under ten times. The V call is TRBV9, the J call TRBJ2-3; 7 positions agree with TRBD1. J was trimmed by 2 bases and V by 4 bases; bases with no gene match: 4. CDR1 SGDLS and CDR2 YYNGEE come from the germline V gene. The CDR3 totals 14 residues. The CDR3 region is CASSRTGHTDTQYF. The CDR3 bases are TGTGCCAGCAGCAGGACAGGACACACAGATACGCAGTATTTT.

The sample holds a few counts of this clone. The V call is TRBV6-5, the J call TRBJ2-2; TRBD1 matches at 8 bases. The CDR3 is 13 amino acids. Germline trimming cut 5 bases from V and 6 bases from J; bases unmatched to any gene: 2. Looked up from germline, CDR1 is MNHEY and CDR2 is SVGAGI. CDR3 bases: TGTGCCAGCAGTAGGACAGGGCCCGGGGAGCTGTTTTTT. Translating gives CASSRTGPGELFF.

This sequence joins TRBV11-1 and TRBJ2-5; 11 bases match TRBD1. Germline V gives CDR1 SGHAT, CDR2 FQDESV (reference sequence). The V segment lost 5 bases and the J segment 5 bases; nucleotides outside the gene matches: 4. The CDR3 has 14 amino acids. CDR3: CASSLDRGQETQYF. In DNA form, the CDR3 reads TGTGCCAGCAGCCTGGACAGGGGGCAGGAGACCCAGTACTTC.

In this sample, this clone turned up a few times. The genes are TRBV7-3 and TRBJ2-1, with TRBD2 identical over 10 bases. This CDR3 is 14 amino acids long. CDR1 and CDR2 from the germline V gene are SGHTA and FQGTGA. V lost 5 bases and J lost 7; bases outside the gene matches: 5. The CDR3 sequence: CASSASGSGNEQFF. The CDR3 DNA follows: TGTGCCAGCAGCGCTAGCGGGAGCGGTAATGAGCAGTTCTTC.

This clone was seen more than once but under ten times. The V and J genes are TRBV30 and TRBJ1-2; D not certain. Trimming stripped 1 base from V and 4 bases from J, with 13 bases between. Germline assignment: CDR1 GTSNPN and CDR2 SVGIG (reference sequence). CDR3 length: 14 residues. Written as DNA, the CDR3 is TGTGCCTGGAGTGCCCGGACTAGCAGCTATGGCTACACCTTC. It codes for CAWSARTSSYGYTF.

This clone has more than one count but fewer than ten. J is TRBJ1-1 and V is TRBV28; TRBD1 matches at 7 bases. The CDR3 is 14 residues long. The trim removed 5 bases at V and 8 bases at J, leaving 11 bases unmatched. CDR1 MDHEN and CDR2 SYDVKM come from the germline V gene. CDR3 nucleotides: TGTGCCAGCAGTCCTCACCAGACACAGGGGGAAGCTTTCTTT. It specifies CASSPHQTQGEAFF.

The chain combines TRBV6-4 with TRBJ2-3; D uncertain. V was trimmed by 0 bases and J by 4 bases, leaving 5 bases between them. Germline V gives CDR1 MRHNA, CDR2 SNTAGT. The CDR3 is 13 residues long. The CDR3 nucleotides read TGTGCCAGCAGTGACTCCTTTTCAGATACGCAGTATTTT. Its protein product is CASSDSFSDTQYF.

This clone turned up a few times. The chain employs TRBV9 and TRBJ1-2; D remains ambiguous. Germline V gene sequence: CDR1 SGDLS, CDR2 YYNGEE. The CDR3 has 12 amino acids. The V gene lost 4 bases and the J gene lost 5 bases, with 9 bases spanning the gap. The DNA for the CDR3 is TGTGCCAGCAGCCCAGAGCGTTATGGCTACACCTTC. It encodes CASSPERYGYTF.

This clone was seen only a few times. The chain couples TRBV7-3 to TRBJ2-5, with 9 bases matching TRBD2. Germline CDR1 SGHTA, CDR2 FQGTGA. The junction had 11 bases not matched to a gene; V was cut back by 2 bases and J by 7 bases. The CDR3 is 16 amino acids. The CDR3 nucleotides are TGTGCCAGCAGCTTACAGGTAGCGGGAGAAGGATCGACCCAGTACTTC. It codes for CASSLQVAGEGSTQYF.

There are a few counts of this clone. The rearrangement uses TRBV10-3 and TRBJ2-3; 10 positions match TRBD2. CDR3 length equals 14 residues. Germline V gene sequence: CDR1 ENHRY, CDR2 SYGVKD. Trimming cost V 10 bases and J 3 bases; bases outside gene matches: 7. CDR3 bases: TGTGCCAGCCGAGGACTAGCGGAGACAGATACGCAGTATTTT. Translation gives CASRGLAETDTQYF.

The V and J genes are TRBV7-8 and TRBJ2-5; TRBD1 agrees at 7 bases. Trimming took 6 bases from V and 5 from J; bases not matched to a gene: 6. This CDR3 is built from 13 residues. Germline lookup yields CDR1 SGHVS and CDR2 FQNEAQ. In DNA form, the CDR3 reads TGTGCCAGCAGGGTAGGACAGGCGGAGACCCAGTACTTC. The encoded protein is CASRVGQAETQYF.

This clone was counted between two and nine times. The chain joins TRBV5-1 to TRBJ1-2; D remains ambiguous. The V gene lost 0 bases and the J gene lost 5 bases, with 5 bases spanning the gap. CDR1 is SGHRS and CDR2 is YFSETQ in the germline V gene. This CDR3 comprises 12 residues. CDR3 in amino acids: CASSLGEYGYTF. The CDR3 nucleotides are TGCGCCAGCAGCTTGGGGGAGTATGGCTACACCTTC.

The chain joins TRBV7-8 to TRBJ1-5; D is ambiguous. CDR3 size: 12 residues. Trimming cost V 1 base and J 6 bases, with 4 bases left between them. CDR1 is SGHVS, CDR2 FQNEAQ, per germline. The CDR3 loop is CASSLVAQPQHF. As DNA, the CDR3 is TGTGCCAGCAGCTTAGTAGCTCAGCCCCAGCATTTT.

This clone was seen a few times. CDR3 DNA sequence: TGTGCCAGTAGTATCCTCCGGACTAGCGGTACCTACGAGCAGTACTTC. Amino acids: CASSILRTSGTYEQYF. This chain joins TRBV19 and TRBJ2-7; 10 bases match TRBD2. The J segment lost 2 bases and the V segment lost 3 bases, leaving 7 bases of the junction unmatched. This CDR3 has 16 amino acids. The germline CDR1 and CDR2 sequences are LNHDA and SQIVND (reference sequence).

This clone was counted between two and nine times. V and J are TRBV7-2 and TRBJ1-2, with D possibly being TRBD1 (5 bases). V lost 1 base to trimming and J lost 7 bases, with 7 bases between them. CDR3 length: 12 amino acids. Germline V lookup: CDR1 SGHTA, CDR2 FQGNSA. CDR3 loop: CASSLGRGGYTF. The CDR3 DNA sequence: TGTGCCAGCAGCTTAGGAAGGGGTGGCTACACCTTC.

The CDR3 loop is CASSLPLGTMRRQFF. The CDR3 DNA sequence: TGTGCCAGCAGTTTGCCCCTTGGGACTATGCGAAGGCAGTTCTTC. V usage is TRBV28 and J usage is TRBJ2-1, with 7 bases that match TRBD2. Unmatched junction bases numbered 14, after V lost 3 bases and J lost 12 bases. This CDR3 has 15 amino acids. Germline V gene data show CDR1 as MDHEN and CDR2 as SYDVKM. Based on the CDR3 plus reference TRBV28 and TRBJ2-1, the full variable domain is DVKVTQSSRYLVKRTGEKVFLECVQDMDHENMFWYRQDPGLGLRLIYFSYDVKMKEKGDIPEGYSVSREKKERFSLILESASTNQTSMYLCASSLPLGTMRRQFFGPGTRLTVL.

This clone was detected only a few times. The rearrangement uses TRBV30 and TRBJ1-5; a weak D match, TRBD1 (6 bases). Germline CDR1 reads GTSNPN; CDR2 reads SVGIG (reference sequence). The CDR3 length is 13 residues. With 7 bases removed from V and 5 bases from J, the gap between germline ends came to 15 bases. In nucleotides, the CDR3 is TGTGCCTTTCAAGACAGGACCCATCAGCCCCAGCATTTT. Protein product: CAFQDRTHQPQHF.

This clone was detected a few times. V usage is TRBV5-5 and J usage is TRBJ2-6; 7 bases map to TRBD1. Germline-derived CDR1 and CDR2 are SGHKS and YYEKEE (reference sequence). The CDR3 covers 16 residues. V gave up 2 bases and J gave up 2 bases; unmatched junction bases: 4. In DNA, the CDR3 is TGTGCCAGCAGCTTAGACAGGGCCCCTGGGGCCAACGTCCTGACTTTC. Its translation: CASSLDRAPGANVLTF.

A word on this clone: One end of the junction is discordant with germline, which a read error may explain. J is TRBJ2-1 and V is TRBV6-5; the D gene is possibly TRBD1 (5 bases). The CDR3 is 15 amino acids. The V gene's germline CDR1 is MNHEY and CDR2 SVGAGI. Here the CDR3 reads CASSSAVRGYNEQFF. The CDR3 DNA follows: TGTGCCAGTAGTTCCGCTGTAAGGGGTTACAATGAGCAGTTCTTC.

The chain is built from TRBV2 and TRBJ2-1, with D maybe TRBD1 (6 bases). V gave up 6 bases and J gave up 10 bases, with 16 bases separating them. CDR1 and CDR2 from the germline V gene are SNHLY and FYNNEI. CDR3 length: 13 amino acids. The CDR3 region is CASRFTRQAEQFF. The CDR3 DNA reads TGTGCCAGCAGGTTTACGCGACAGGCAGAGCAGTTCTTC.

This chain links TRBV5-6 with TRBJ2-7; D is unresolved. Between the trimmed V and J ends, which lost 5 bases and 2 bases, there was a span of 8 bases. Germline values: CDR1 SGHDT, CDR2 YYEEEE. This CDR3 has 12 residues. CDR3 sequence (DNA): TGTGCCAGCAGTAGAGAGACCTACGAGCAGTACTTC. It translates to CASSRETYEQYF.

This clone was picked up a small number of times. Written as DNA, the CDR3 is TGTGCCAGCAGCCCGACAGGGCGCTACGAGCAGTACTTC. Translation: CASSPTGRYEQYF. V usage is TRBV7-2 and J usage is TRBJ2-5, with TRBD1 identical over 7 bases. The J call is in doubt because the DNA end fits TRBJ2-7 better. Germline assignment: CDR1 SGHTA and CDR2 FQGNSA. This CDR3 region has 13 residues.